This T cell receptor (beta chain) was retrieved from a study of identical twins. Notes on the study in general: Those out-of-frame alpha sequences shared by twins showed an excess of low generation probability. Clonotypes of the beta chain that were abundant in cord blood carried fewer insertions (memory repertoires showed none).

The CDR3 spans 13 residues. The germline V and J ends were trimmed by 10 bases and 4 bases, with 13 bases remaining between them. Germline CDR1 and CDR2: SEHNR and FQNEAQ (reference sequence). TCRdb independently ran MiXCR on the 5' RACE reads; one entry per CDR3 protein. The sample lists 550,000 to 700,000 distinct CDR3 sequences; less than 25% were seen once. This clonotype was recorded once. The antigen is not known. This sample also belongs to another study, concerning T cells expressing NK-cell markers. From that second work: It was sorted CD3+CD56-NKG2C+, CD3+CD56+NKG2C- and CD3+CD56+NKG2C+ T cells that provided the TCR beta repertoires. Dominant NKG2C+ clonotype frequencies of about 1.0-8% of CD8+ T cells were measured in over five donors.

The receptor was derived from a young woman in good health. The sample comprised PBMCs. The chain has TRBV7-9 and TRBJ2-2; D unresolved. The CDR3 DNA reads TGTGCCACCTCCCCCACTATCACCGGGGAGCTGTTTTTT. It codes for CATSPTITGELFF.